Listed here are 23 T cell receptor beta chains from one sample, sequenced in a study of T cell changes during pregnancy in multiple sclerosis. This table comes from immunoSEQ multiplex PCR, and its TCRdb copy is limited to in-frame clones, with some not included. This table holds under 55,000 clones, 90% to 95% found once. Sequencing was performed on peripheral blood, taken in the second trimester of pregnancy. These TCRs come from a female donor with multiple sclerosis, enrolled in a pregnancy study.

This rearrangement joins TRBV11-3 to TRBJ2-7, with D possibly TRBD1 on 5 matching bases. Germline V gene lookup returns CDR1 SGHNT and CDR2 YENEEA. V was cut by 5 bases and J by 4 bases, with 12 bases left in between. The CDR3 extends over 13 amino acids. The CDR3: CASSARQRYEQYF. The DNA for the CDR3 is TGTGCCAGCAGCGCCCGACAGAGGTACGAGCAGTACTTC.

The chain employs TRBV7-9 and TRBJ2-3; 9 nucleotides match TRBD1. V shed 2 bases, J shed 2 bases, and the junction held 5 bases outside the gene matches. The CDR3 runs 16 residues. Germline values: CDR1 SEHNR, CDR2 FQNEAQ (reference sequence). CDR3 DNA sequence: TGTGCCAGCAGCTTATTCCGGGACAGGGTCACAGATACGCAGTATTTT. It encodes CASSLFRDRVTDTQYF. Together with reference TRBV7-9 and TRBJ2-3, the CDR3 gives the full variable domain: DTGVSQNPRHKITKRGQNVTFRCDPISEHNRLYWYRQTLGQGPEFLTYFQNEAQLEKSRLLSDRFSAERPKGSFSTLEIQRTEQGDSAMYLCASSLFRDRVTDTQYFGPGTRLTVL.

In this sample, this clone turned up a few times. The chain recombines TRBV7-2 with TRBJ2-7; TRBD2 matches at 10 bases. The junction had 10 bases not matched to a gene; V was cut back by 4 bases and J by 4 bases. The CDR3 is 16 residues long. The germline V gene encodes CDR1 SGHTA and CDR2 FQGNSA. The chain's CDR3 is CASSSQAGGPGYEQYF. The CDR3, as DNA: TGTGCCAGCAGCTCCCAAGCGGGAGGGCCAGGATACGAGCAGTACTTC.

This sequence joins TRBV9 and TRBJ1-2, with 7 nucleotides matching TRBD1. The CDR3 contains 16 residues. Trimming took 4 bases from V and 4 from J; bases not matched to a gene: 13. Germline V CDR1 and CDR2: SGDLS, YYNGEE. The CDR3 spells CASSPGGRGMVYGYTF. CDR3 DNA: TGTGCCAGCAGCCCAGGGGGAAGGGGCATGGTCTATGGCTACACCTTC. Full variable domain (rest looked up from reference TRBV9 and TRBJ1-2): DSGVTQTPKHLITATGQRVTLRCSPRSGDLSVYWYQQSLDQGLQFLIQYYNGEERAKGNILERFSAQQFPDLHSELNLSSLELGDSALYFCASSPGGRGMVYGYTFGSGTRLTVV.

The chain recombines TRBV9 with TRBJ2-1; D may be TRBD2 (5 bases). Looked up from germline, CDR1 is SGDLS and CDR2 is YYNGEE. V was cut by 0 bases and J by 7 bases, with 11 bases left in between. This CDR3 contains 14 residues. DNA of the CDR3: TGTGCCAGCAGCGTAGGCGGGTCGCTTAATGAGCAGTTCTTC. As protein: CASSVGGSLNEQFF.

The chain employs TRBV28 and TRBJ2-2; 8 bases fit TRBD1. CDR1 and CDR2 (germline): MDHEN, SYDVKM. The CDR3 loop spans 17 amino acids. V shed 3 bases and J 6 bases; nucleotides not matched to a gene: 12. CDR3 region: CASSFEAGGVGAGELFF. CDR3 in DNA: TGTGCCAGCAGTTTCGAGGCAGGGGGCGTGGGGGCCGGGGAGCTGTTTTTT.

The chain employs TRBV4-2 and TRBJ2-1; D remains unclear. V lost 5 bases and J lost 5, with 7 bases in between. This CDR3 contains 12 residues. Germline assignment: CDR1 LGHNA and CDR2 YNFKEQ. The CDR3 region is CASSSRNNEQFF. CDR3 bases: TGTGCCAGCAGCTCGCGAAACAATGAGCAGTTCTTC.

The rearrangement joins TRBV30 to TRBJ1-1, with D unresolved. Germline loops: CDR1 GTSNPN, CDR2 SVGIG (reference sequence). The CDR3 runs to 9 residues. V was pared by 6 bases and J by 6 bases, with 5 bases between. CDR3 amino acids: CACISEAFF. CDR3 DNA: TGTGCCTGTATTTCTGAAGCTTTCTTT.

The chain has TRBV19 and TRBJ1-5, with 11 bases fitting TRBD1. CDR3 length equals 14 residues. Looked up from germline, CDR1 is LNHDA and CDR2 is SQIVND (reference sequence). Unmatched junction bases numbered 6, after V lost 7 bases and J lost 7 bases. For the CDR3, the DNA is TGTGCCAGTACCGGGACAGGGGGGCGGCAGCCCCAGCATTTT. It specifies CASTGTGGRQPQHF.

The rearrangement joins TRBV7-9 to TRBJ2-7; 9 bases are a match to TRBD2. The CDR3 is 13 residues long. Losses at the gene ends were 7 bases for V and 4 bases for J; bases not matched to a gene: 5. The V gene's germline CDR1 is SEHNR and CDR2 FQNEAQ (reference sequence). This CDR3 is CASTGTSIYEQYF. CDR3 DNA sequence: TGTGCCAGCACCGGGACTAGCATATACGAGCAGTACTTC. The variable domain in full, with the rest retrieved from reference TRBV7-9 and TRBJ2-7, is DTGVSQNPRHKITKRGQNVTFRCDPISEHNRLYWYRQTLGQGPEFLTYFQNEAQLEKSRLLSDRFSAERPKGSFSTLEIQRTEQGDSAMYLCASTGTSIYEQYFGPGTRLTVT.

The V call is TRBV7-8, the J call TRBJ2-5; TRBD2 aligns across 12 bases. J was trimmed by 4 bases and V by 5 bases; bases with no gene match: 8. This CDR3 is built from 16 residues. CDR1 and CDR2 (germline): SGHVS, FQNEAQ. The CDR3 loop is CASSLTLAGGRETQYF. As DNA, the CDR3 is TGTGCCAGCAGCCTAACCCTAGCGGGAGGGAGAGAGACCCAGTACTTC.

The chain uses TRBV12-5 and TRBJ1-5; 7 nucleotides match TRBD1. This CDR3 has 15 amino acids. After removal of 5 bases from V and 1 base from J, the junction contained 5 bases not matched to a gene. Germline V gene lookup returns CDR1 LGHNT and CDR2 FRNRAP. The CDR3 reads CASGLWTGSNQPQHF. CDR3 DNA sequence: TGTGCTAGTGGTCTATGGACAGGAAGCAATCAGCCCCAGCATTTT.

The CDR3 DNA is TGCGCCAGCATACCGGTTCCGGGCGGGGAGCTGTTTTTT. Its translation: CASIPVPGGELFF. This chain connects TRBV5-1 to TRBJ2-2, with D uncertain. Trimming stripped 6 bases from V and 7 bases from J, with 13 bases between. Germline assignment: CDR1 SGHRS and CDR2 YFSETQ. This CDR3 comprises 13 residues.

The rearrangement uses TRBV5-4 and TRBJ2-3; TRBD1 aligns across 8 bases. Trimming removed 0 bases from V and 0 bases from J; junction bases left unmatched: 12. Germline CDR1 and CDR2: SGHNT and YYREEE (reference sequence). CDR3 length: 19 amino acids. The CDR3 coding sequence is TGTGCCAGCAGCTTGGCTTTTTCCTGGACAGGGTATAGCACAGATACGCAGTATTTT. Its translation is CASSLAFSWTGYSTDTQYF. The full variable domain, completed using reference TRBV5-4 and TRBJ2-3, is ETGVTQSPTHLIKTRGQQVTLRCSSQSGHNTVSWYQQALGQGPQFIFQYYREEENGRGNFPPRFSGLQFPNYSSELNVNALELDDSALYLCASSLAFSWTGYSTDTQYFGPGTRLTVL.

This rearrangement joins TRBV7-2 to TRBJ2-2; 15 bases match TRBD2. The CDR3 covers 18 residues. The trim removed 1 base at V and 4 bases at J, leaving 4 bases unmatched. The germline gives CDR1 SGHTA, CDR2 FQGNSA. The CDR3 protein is CASSLGGLAGGPTGELFF. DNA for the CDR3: TGTGCCAGCAGCTTAGGAGGACTAGCGGGAGGGCCCACCGGGGAGCTGTTTTTT. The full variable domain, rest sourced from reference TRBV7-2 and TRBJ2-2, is GAGVSQSPSNKVTEKGKDVELRCDPISGHTALYWYRQSLGQGLEFLIYFQGNSAPDKSGLPSDRFSAERTGGSVSTLTIQRTQQEDSAVYLCASSLGGLAGGPTGELFFGEGSRLTVL.

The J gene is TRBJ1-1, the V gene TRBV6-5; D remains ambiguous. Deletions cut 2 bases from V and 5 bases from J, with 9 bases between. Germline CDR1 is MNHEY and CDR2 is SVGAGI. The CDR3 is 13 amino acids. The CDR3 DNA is TGTGCCAGCAGTTACGACCCGGGTACTGAAGCTTTCTTT. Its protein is CASSYDPGTEAFF.

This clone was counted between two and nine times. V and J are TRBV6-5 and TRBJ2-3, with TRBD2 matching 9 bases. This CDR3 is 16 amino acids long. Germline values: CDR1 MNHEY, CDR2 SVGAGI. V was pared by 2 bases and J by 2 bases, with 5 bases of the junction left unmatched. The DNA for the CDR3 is TGTGCCAGCAGTTACGTTTCTAGCGGGAACACAGATACGCAGTATTTT. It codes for CASSYVSSGNTDTQYF.

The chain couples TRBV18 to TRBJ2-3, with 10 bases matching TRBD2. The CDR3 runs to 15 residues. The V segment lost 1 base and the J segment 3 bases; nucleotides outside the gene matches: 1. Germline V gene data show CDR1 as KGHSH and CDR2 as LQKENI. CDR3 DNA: TGTGCCAGCTCACCACAACTAGCGGGAACAGATACGCAGTATTTT. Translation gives CASSPQLAGTDTQYF.

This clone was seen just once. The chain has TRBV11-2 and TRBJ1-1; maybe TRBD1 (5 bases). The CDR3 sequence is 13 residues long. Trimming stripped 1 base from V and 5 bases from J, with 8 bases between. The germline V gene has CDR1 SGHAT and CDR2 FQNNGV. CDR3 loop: CASSLAGGTEAFF. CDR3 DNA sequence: TGTGCCAGCAGCTTAGCGGGGGGGACTGAAGCTTTCTTT.

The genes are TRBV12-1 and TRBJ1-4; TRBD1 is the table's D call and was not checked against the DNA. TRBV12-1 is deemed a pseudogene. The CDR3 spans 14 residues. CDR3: CASSTRGRDEKLFF. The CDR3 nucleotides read TGTGCCAGCAGCACCAGGGGGCGGGATGAAAAACTGTTTTTT.

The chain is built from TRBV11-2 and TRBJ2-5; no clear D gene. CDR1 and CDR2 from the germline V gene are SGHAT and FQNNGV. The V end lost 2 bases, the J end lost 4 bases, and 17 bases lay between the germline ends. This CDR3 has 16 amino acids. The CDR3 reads CASSLQSGYFVETQYF. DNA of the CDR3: TGTGCCAGCAGCTTACAGTCGGGTTATTTCGTAGAGACCCAGTACTTC.

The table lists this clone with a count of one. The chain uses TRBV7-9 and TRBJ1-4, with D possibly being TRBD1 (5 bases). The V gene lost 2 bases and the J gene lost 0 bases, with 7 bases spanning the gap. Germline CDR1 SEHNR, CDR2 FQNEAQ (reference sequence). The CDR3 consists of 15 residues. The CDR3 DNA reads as TGTGCCAGCAGCTTACGGGGGGCAACTAATGAAAAACTGTTTTTT. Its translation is CASSLRGATNEKLFF.

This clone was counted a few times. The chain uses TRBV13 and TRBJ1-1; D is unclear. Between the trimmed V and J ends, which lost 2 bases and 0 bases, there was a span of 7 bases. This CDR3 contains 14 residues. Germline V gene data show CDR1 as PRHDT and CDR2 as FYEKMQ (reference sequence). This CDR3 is CASSLRDMNTEAFF. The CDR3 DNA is TGTGCCAGCAGCTTACGGGATATGAACACTGAAGCTTTCTTT. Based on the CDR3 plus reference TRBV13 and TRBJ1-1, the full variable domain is AAGVIQSPRHLIKEKRETATLKCYPIPRHDTVYWYQQGPGQDPQFLISFYEKMQSDKGSIPDRFSAQQFSDYHSELNMSSLELGDSALYFCASSLRDMNTEAFFGQGTRLTVV.